One TCR beta chain is described in this entry. Its matching antigen is unknown. V dropped 2 bases and J dropped 0 bases, with 8 bases sitting between them. The CDR3 is 15 residues long. CDR1 and CDR2 from the germline V gene are SGDLS and YYNGEE. The data stem from a study of CD8+ T cells in alopecia areata. At the level of the study: The study gave treated patients oral tofacitinib at 5 to 10 mg twice daily.

The authors extracted RNA and reverse transcribed it into cDNA as the sequencing template. The assay was immunoSEQ multiplex PCR, and TCRdb's table has in-frame clones only and misses some. The table shows roughly 100,000 clones, with around 60% occurring only once. Stated treatment: oral pan-JAK inhibitor, 5-10 mg twice daily. Alopecia areata patients provided lesional scalp punch biopsies and peripheral blood. Study outcomes and limitations: On tofacitinib, scalp clonality and expanded CD8+ clones among top 100 fell significantly. In blood and scalp, many expanded lesional clones persisted during tofacitinib.

This sequence joins TRBV9 and TRBJ1-4; D remains unclear. The sample was CD8+ T cells sorted from blood, taken at approximately week 55, from a patient treated with tofacitinib. This sequence originates from a human donor with alopecia areata. The CDR3 here is CASSVRGATNEKLFF. In DNA, the CDR3 is TGTGCCAGCAGCGTCCGGGGTGCAACTAATGAAAAACTGTTTTTT.